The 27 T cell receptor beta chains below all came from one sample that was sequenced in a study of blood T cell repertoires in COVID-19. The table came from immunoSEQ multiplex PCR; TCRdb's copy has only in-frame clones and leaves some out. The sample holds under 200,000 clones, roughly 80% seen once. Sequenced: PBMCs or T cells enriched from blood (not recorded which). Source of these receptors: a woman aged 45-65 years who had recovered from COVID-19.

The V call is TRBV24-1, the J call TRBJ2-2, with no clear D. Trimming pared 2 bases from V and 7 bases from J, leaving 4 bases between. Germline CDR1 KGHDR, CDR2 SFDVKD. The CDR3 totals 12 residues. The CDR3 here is CATSDSVGELFF. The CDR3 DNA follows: TGTGCCACCAGTGATTCGGTCGGGGAGCTGTTTTTT.

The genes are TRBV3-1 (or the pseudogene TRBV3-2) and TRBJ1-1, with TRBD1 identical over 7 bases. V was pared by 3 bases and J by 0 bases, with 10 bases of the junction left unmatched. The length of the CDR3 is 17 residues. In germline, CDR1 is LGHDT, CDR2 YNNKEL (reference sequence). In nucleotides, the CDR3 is TGTGCCAGCAGCCAGTCGTTCGGACAGGCTATGAACACTGAAGCTTTCTTT. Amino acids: CASSQSFGQAMNTEAFF.

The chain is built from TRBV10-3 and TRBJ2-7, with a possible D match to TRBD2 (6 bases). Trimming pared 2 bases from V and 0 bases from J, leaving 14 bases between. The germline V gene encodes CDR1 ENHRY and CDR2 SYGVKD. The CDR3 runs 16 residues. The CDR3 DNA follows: TGTGCCATCAGTGAGGCCGCATCCGGGAGCTCCTACGAGCAGTACTTC. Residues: CAISEAASGSSYEQYF.

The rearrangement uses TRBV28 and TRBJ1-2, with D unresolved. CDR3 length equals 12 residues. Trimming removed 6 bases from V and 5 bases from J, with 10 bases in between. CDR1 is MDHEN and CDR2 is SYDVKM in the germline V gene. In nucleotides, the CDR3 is TGTGCCAGCAGCTCCCTCGGGTATGGCTACACCTTC. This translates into CASSSLGYGYTF.

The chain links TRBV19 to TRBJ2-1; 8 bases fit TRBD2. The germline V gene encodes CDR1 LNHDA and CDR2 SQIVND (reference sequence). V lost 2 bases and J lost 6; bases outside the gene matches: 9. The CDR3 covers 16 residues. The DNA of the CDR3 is TGTGCCAGTAGTATATCCGGGACTAGACTCGTCAATGAGCAGTTCTTC. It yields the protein CASSISGTRLVNEQFF.

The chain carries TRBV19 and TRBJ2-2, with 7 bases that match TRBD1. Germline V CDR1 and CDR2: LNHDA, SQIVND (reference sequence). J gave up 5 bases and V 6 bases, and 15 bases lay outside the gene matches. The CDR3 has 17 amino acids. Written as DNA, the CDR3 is TGTGCCAGTAGGACTATACAGGGGAATTTATTAACCGGGGAGCTGTTTTTT. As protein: CASRTIQGNLLTGELFF.

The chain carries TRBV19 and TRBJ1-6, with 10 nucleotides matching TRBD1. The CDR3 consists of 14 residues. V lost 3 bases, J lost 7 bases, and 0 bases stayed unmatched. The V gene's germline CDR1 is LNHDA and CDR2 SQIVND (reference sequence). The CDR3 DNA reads TGTGCCAGTAGTATGGGACAGGGGAATTCACCCCTCCACTTT. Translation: CASSMGQGNSPLHF.

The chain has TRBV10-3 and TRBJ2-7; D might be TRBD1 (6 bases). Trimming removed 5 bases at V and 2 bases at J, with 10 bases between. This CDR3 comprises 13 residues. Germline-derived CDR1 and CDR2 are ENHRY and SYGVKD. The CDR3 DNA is TGTGCCATCAGTCGGACAGAAACCTACGAGCAGTACTTC. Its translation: CAISRTETYEQYF.

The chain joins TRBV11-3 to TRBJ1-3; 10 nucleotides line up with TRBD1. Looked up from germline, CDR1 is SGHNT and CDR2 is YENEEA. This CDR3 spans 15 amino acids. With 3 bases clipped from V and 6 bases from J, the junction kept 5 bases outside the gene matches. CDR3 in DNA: TGTGCCAGCAGCTTGGTCGGGACAGGGGAAAACACCATATATTTT. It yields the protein CASSLVGTGENTIYF.

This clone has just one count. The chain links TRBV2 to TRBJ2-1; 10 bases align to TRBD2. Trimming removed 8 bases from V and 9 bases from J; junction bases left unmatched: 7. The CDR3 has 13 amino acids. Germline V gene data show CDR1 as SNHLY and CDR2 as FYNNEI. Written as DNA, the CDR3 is TGTGCCAGCGGGTCTAGCGGGAGCGGTGAGCAGTTCTTC. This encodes CASGSSGSGEQFF.

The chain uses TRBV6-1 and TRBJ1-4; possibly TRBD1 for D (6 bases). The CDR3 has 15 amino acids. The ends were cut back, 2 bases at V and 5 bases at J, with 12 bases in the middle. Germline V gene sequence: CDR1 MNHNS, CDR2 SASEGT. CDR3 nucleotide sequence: TGTGCCAGCAGTGAACTACGGGGGGGCAATGAAAAACTGTTTTTT. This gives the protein CASSELRGGNEKLFF.

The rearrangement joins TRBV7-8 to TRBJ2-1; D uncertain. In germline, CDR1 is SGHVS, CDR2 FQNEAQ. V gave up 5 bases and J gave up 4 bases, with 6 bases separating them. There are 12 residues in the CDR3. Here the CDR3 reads CASSLPYNEQFF. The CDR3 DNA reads TGTGCCAGCAGCCTTCCGTACAATGAGCAGTTCTTC.

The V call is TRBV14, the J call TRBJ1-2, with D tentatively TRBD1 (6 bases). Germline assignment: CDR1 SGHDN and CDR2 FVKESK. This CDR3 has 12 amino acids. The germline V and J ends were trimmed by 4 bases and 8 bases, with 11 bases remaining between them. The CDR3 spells CASSLGGWGYTF. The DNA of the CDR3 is TGTGCCAGCAGCCTTGGGGGCTGGGGCTACACCTTC.

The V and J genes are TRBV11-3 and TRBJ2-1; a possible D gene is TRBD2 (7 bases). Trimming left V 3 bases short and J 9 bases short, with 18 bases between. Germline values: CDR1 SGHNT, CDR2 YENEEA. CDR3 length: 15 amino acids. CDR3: CASSLGGADISEQFF. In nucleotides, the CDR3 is TGTGCCAGCAGCTTGGGGGGGGCCGATATCAGTGAGCAGTTCTTC.

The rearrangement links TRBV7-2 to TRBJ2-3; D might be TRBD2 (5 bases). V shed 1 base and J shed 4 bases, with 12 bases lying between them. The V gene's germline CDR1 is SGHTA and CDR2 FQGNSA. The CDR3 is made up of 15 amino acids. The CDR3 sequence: CASSLGETNPDTQYF. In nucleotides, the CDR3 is TGTGCCAGCAGCTTAGGGGAGACTAACCCAGATACGCAGTATTTT.

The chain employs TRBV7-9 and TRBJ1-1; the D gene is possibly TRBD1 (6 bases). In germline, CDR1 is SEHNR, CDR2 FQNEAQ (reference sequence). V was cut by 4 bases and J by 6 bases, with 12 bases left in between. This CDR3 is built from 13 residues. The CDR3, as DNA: TGTGCCAGCAGCTATCCAGCAGGGGCTGAAGCTTTCTTT. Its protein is CASSYPAGAEAFF.

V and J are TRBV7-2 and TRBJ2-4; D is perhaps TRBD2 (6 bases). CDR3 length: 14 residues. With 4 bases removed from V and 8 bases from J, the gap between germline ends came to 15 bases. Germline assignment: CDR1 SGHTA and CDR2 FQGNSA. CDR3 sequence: CASSSGLPGHIQYF. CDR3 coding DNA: TGTGCCAGCAGCTCGGGACTCCCCGGACACATTCAGTACTTC.

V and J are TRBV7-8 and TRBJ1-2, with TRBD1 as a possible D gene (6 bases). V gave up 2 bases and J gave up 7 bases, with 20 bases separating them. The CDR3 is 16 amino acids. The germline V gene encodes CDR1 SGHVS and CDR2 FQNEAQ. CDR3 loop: CASSLYTTGSPGGYTF. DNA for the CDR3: TGTGCCAGCAGCTTATATACGACAGGCAGCCCCGGTGGCTACACCTTC. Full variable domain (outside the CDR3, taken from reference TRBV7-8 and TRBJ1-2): GAGVSQSPRYKVAKRGQDVALRCDPISGHVSLFWYQQALGQGPEFLTYFQNEAQLDKSGLPSDRFFAERPEGSVSTLKIQRTQQEDSAVYLCASSLYTTGSPGGYTFGSGTRLTVV.

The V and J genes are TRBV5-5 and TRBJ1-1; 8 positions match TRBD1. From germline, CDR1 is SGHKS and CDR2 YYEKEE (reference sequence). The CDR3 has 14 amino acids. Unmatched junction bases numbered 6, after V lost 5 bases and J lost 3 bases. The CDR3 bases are TGTGCCAGCAGAAATCCGGGACAGGACACTGAAGCTTTCTTT. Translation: CASRNPGQDTEAFF.

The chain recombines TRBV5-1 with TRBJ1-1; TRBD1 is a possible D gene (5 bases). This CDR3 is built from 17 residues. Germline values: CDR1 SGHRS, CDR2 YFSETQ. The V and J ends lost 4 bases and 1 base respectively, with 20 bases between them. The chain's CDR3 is CASSPGAGRIGNTEAFF. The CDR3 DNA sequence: TGCGCCAGCAGCCCCGGGGCGGGGAGGATCGGGAACACTGAAGCTTTCTTT.

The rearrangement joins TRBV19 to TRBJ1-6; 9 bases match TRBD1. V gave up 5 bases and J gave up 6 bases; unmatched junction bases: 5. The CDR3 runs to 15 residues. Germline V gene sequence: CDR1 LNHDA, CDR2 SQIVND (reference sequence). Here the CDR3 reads CASSPQGQGNSPLHF. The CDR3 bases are TGTGCCAGTAGTCCCCAGGGACAGGGTAATTCACCCCTCCACTTT. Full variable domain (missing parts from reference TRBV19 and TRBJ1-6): DGGITQSPKYLFRKEGQNVTLSCEQNLNHDAMYWYRQDPGQGLRLIYYSQIVNDFQKGDIAEGYSVSREKKESFPLTVTSAQKNPTAFYLCASSPQGQGNSPLHFGNGTRLTVT.

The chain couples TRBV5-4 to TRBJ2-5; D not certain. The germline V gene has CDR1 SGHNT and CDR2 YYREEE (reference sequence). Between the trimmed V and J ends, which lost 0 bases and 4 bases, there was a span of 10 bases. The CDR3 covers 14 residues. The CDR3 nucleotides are TGTGCCAGCAGCTTGGCCTCTAGGAGAGAGACCCAGTACTTC. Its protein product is CASSLASRRETQYF.

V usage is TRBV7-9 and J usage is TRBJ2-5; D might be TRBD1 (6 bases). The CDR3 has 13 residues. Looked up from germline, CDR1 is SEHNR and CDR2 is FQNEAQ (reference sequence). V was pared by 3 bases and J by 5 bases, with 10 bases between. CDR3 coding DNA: TGTGCCAGCAGCTTTGACAGGCGGGAGACCCAGTACTTC. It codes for CASSFDRRETQYF.

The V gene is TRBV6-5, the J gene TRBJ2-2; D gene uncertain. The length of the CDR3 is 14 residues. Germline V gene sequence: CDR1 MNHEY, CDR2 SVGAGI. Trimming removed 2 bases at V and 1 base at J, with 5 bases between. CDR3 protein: CASSYPQNTGELFF. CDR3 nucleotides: TGTGCCAGCAGTTACCCCCAGAACACCGGGGAGCTGTTTTTT.

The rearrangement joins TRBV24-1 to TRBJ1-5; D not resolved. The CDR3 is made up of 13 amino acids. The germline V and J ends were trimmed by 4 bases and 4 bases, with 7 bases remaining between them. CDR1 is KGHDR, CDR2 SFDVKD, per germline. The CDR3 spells CATSESGNQPQHF. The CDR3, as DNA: TGTGCCACCAGTGAGTCGGGAAATCAGCCCCAGCATTTT.

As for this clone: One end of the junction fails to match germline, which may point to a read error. The CDR3: CAGSRTLNEQFF. DNA for the CDR3: TGTGCCGGCAGTCGGACTCTCAATGAGCAGTTCTTC. The chain carries TRBV6-2 or TRBV6-3 and TRBJ2-1, with D perhaps TRBD2 (5 bases). This CDR3 spans 12 amino acids. Germline V gene data show CDR1 as MNHEY and CDR2 as SVGEGT.

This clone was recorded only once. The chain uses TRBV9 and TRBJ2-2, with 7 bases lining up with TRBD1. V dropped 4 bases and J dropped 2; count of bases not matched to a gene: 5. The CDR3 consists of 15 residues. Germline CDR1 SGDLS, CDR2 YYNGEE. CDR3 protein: CASSSTGVNTGELFF. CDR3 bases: TGTGCCAGCAGCAGTACAGGGGTCAACACCGGGGAGCTGTTTTTT.